Each of the 10 T cell receptor beta chains below was sequenced from the same sample in a study of T cells in Graves' hyperthyroidism and ophthalmopathy. It was RNA transcripts that yielded the amplified TCR beta CDR3 regions. The study used the HTBI primer set for a first-round RT-PCR of the TCR CDR3. TCRdb recomputed calls from the multiplex PCR reads with MiXCR, one row per CDR3 protein. The sample has some 350,000 distinct CDR3 sequences; approximately 14% are singletons. The sequenced sample was blood. Receptor source: a woman between 40 and 50 years old with Graves' ophthalmopathy.

This clonotype has at least ten counts. J is TRBJ2-6 and V is TRBV12-3 or TRBV12-4, with 7 bases aligning to TRBD1. Unmatched junction bases numbered 9, after V lost 4 bases and J lost 0 bases. The CDR3 length is 18 residues. The CDR3 here is CASSSRTGSASGANVLTF. For the CDR3, the DNA is TGTGCCAGCAGTTCACGGACAGGATCGGCCTCTGGGGCCAACGTCCTGACTTTC.

This clonotype was counted at least ten times. V is TRBV5-1 and J is TRBJ1-1, with a tentative D call TRBD1 (5 bases). The CDR3 runs to 15 residues. CDR1 and CDR2 from the germline V gene are SGHRS and YFSETQ. V was clipped by 0 bases and J by 1 base, with 10 bases between them. The CDR3 spells CASSLEGRKNTEAFF. DNA for the CDR3: TGCGCCAGCAGCTTGGAGGGGAGAAAGAACACTGAAGCTTTCTTT. Using reference TRBV5-1 and TRBJ1-1 for the parts outside the CDR3, the full variable domain is KAGVTQTPRYLIKTRGQQVTLSCSPISGHRSVSWYQQTPGQGLQFLFEYFSETQRNKGNFPGRFSGRQFSNSRSEMNVSTLELGDSALYLCASSLEGRKNTEAFFGQGTRLTVV.

This clonotype has at least ten counts. The V call is TRBV6-5, the J call TRBJ1-5, with TRBD1 matching 7 bases. With V trimmed by 2 bases and J by 2 bases, 3 bases remained unmatched. The CDR3 loop spans 15 amino acids. Germline CDR1 is MNHEY and CDR2 is SVGAGI. The CDR3 DNA follows: TGTGCCAGCAGTTACCCAGACAGGGGCAATCAGCCCCAGCATTTT. It is translated as CASSYPDRGNQPQHF.

The sample holds a few counts of this clonotype. J is TRBJ2-3 and V is TRBV5-1, with 8 bases that match TRBD1. The CDR3 consists of 15 residues. CDR1 SGHRS and CDR2 YFSETQ come from the germline V gene. J gave up 5 bases and V 4 bases, and 9 bases lay outside the gene matches. CDR3 residues: CASSGARTGLDTQYF. CDR3 sequence (DNA): TGCGCCAGCAGCGGGGCTAGGACAGGGTTAGATACGCAGTATTTT.

The chain uses TRBV29-1 and TRBJ1-1; perhaps TRBD1 as D (5 bases). CDR3 length equals 13 residues. V shed 4 bases and J shed 1 base, with 10 bases lying between them. Germline-derived CDR1 and CDR2 are SQVTM and ANQGSEA. The CDR3 region is CSVGAGPNTEAFF. CDR3 nucleotides: TGCAGCGTTGGGGCAGGGCCGAACACTGAAGCTTTCTTT.

This clonotype was picked up many times. V usage is TRBV27 and J usage is TRBJ2-2, with 10 bases lining up with TRBD2. The ends lost 2 bases at V and 0 bases at J; junction bases unmatched: 3. CDR1 is MNHEY, CDR2 SMNVEV, per germline (reference sequence). This CDR3 contains 17 residues. The CDR3 spells CASSLLAGVANTGELFF. CDR3 sequence (DNA): TGTGCCAGCAGTTTACTAGCGGGGGTAGCGAACACCGGGGAGCTGTTTTTT.

This clonotype was seen only a few times. The chain couples TRBV5-5 to TRBJ2-1; D is uncertain. CDR1 is SGHKS, CDR2 YYEKEE, per germline (reference sequence). V was cut by 1 base and J by 4 bases, with 12 bases left in between. The CDR3 sequence is 15 residues long. As DNA, the CDR3 is TGTGCCAGCAGCTTGACCGTCGCGGATTACAATGAGCAGTTCTTC. Its translation: CASSLTVADYNEQFF.

This clonotype was observed a handful of times. The J gene is TRBJ1-6, the V gene TRBV6-4; the D is unclear. Trimming stripped 2 bases from V and 7 bases from J, with 6 bases between. Germline CDR1 is MRHNA and CDR2 is SNTAGT. The CDR3 contains 13 residues. In nucleotides, the CDR3 is TGTGCCAGCAGTGACAGAGAGAATTCACCCCTCCACTTT. Translation: CASSDRENSPLHF.

The chain combines TRBV19 with TRBJ2-7; 14 bases align to TRBD2. Germline V gives CDR1 LNHDA, CDR2 SQIVND (reference sequence). V lost 3 bases, J lost 3 bases, and 10 bases stayed unmatched. CDR3 length: 18 residues. In DNA form, the CDR3 reads TGTGCCAGTAGTATCGGGGGGACTAGCGGGAGCCTTGTCTACGAGCAGTACTTC. It encodes CASSIGGTSGSLVYEQYF.

The table lists this clonotype with a few counts. In DNA form, the CDR3 reads TGTGCCAGCAGCTTAGATGGGACAGCTTCCTACGAGCAGTACTTC. Its protein is CASSLDGTASYEQYF. The chain recombines TRBV7-2 with TRBJ2-7, with 7 bases identical to TRBD1. V gave up 1 base and J gave up 1 base; unmatched junction bases: 4. The length of the CDR3 is 15 residues. Germline V gives CDR1 SGHTA, CDR2 FQGNSA.